These T cell receptor beta chains were read from a single sample in a study of blood T cells in healthy people across ages. TCRdb reanalysed the 5' RACE reads using MiXCR and keeps one entry per CDR3 protein. The sample has 1.5 million to 2 million distinct CDR3 sequences; approximately 50% are singletons. The material sequenced was blood. The receptor source for this set is a middle-aged woman in good health. The CDR3 runs from the conserved cysteine through the conserved F or W. The D gene is left open where the match is weak. Only part of the rows carry a size: once, few, many, or a class if the clone is expanded.

TRBV4-1	TRBJ2-7	TRBD1	NA	TGCGCCAGCAGCCAATTGCAGGCAGGGGGCTACGAGCAGTACTTC	CASSQLQAGGYEQYF
TRBV7-2	TRBJ1-2	NA	NA	TGTGCCTGCAGCTCCAAACCCCCCGCAGGCTATGGCTACACCTTC	CACSSKPPAGYGYTF
TRBV6-1	TRBJ1-2	TRBD1	NA	TGTGCCAGCAGTACAGGGGGCATAGGTGGCTACACCTTC	CASSTGGIGGYTF
TRBV6-5	TRBJ2-6	NA	NA	TGTGCCAGCAGTTACTCCACAACCCGGGGCTCTGGGGCCAACGTCCTGACTTTC	CASSYSTTRGSGANVLTF
TRBV29-1	TRBJ2-3	TRBD1	NA	TGCAGCGTTCCCCGGACAGGGATTGGCACAGATACGCAGTATTTT	CSVPRTGIGTDTQYF
TRBV10-3	TRBJ2-7	NA	NA	TGTGCCATCAGGGGACCTGGCTACGAGCAGTACTTC	CAIRGPGYEQYF
TRBV7-2	TRBJ2-1	NA	NA	TGTGCCAGCAACCAGGACGGGGAATACAATGAGCAGTTCTTC	CASNQDGEYNEQFF
TRBV6-2/TRBV6-3	TRBJ2-5	TRBD1	NA	TGTGCCAGCAGTTACCCTACAGGGGGCGAGGAGACCCAGTACTTC	CASSYPTGGEETQYF
TRBV7-9	TRBJ2-1	NA	few	TGTGCCAGCAGCGACGTGGGGGGTAGCTCCTACAATGAGCAGTTCTTC	CASSDVGGSSYNEQFF
TRBV28	TRBJ2-3	NA	NA	TGTGCCAGCACGTTCAAAGACACAGATACGCAGTATTTT	CASTFKDTDTQYF
TRBV20-1	TRBJ2-1	TRBD1	NA	TGCAGTGCTAGGAGGCCGGGACAGACGAACAATGAGCAGTTCTTC	CSARRPGQTNNEQFF
TRBV2	TRBJ2-7	TRBD1	NA	TGTGCCAGCAGTGAAGTATCCGGGACAGGGGGTCGCGAGCAGTACTTC	CASSEVSGTGGREQYF
TRBV4-3	TRBJ2-7	NA	few	TGCGCCAGCAGCCAAGTACCGGGTCACACCTACGAGCAGTACTTC	CASSQVPGHTYEQYF
TRBV6-2/TRBV6-3	TRBJ2-1	TRBD2	NA	TGTGCCAGCAGTTACTCTTTGACTAGCGGAATCTCCTACAATGAGCAGTTCTTC	CASSYSLTSGISYNEQFF
TRBV20-1	TRBJ2-1	TRBD1	NA	TGCAGTGCTAGAGATATGGACAGGGGGCGTAGTGAGCAGTTCTTC	CSARDMDRGRSEQFF
TRBV6-2/TRBV6-3	TRBJ1-4	NA	NA	TGTGCCAGCAGTTACCGCGGGGGAGCAACTAATGAAAAACTGTTTTTT	CASSYRGGATNEKLFF
TRBV6-2/TRBV6-3	TRBJ2-1	NA	few	TGTGCCAGCAGTTACGGCCAGGGCATGCCGCCAATTGAGCAGTTCTTC	CASSYGQGMPPIEQFF
TRBV6-2/TRBV6-3	TRBJ1-1	NA	NA	TGTGCCAGCAGTTATCAACTGAGTATACGGGTTATGAACACTGAAGCTTTCTTT	CASSYQLSIRVMNTEAFF
TRBV7-3	TRBJ1-5	TRBD1	once	TGTGCCAGCAGCGGGGGACAGGGGTTATCAGGACAGCCCCAGCATTTT	CASSGGQGLSGQPQHF
TRBV20-1	TRBJ1-2	NA	few	TGCAGTGCTAGAGATCGGACCCCGTACGGCTACACCTTC	CSARDRTPYGYTF
TRBV6-1	TRBJ2-5	TRBD1	NA	TGTGCCAGCAACCCTTTGGGACAGGGGGCCTCAGGGGAGACCCAGTACTTC	CASNPLGQGASGETQYF
TRBV28	TRBJ1-2	NA	NA	TGTGCCAGCAGCGTGGGGGGCAGACGAAGCTATGGCTACACCTTC	CASSVGGRRSYGYTF
TRBV20-1	TRBJ2-1	NA	NA	TGCAGTGCCGTGACAGCCTCCTACAATGAGCAGTTCTTC	CSAVTASYNEQFF
TRBV7-9	TRBJ1-2	TRBD1	few	TGTGCCAGCAGCTCCCGGGACAGTTGGCCGGGCTACACCTTC	CASSSRDSWPGYTF
TRBV7-9	TRBJ2-4	NA	NA	TGTGCCAGCAGCTTGGAACTCCTCGGGGCCGAAAACATTCAGTACTTC	CASSLELLGAENIQYF
TRBV11-2	TRBJ1-4	TRBD1	few	TGTGCCAGCAGCCACTCGGACAGGGGGAGAGAAAAACTGTTTTTT	CASSHSDRGREKLFF
TRBV5-1	TRBJ1-1	NA	once	TGCGCCAGCAGCCCCGTGGCCATGAACACTGAAGCTTTCTTT	CASSPVAMNTEAFF
TRBV20-1	TRBJ2-5	NA	few	TGCAGTGCAGGGGTTTACCAAGAGACCCAGTACTTC	CSAGVYQETQYF
TRBV18	TRBJ1-2	NA	many	TGTGCCAGCTCACCAACCGCTGGGCAGAACTATGGCTACACCTTC	CASSPTAGQNYGYTF
TRBV7-6	TRBJ2-3	NA	NA	TGTGCCAGCAGCTTAGCGTCAGGGGTTGGACTGCCCCAAATCCCGGAACATACGCAGTATTTT	CASSLASGVGLPQIPEHTQYF
TRBV3-1	TRBJ2-5	NA	NA	TGTGCCAGCAGGAAGACGGCGTGGGAGACCCAGTACTTC	CASRKTAWETQYF
TRBV2	TRBJ1-2	NA	NA	TGTGCCAGCATCGCACAGGGTCTGTATGGCTACACCTTC	CASIAQGLYGYTF
TRBV7-2	TRBJ2-3	TRBD2	few	TGTGCCAGCAGCTTAGCGGCGGGGGGGATCACAGATACGCAGTATTTT	CASSLAAGGITDTQYF
TRBV7-2	TRBJ1-1	NA	NA	TGTGCCAGCAGCCCGGGACCGGGAAAAAAGAACACTGAAGCTTTCTTT	CASSPGPGKKNTEAFF
TRBV2	TRBJ2-5	NA	NA	TGTGCCAGCAAAACTAACCAAGAGACCCAGTACTTC	CASKTNQETQYF
TRBV6-5	TRBJ1-5	NA	NA	TGTGCCAGCAGCCCCAGGGTTACTAGCAATCAGCCCCAGCATTTT	CASSPRVTSNQPQHF
TRBV4-3	TRBJ2-5	NA	few	TGCGCCAGCAGCCAAGTTCCGACAGGGAGGGGGCAGTACTTC	CASSQVPTGRGQYF
TRBV20-1	TRBJ1-4	TRBD1	NA	TGCAGTGCTAGAGGAACCTCAGGGGGAGGAATTGAAAAACTGTTTTTT	CSARGTSGGGIEKLFF
TRBV11-1	TRBJ2-5	NA	NA	TGTGCCAGCAGCGAAGCCGACAGGTTTTGGGAGACCCAGTACTTC	CASSEADRFWETQYF
TRBV12-3/TRBV12-4	TRBJ1-1	NA	NA	TGTGCCAGCAGTTTGGGGGCCCGAGGGGTGGGAACTGAAGCTTTCTTT	CASSLGARGVGTEAFF
TRBV6-5	TRBJ1-6	NA	few	TGTGCCAGCAGAAAGAATAATTCACCCCTCCACTTT	CASRKNNSPLHF
TRBV4-2	TRBJ1-2	NA	NA	TGTGCCAGCAGCCAAGATGCGGGCGTCCCGTCGCCTGGCTCCACCTTC	CASSQDAGVPSPGSTF